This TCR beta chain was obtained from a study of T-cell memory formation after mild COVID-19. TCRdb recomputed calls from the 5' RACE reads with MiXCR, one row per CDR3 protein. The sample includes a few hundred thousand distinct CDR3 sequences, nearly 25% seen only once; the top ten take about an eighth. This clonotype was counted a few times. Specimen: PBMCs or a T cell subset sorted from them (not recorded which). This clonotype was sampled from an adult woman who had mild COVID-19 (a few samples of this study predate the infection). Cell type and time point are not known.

The CDR3 region is CASSYSTADPTQYF. The DNA of the CDR3 is TGTGCCAGCAGTTACTCAACAGCGGACCCTACGCAGTATTTT. The chain couples TRBV6-2 or TRBV6-3 to TRBJ2-3; D may be TRBD2 (5 bases). Trimming took 0 bases from V and 8 from J, leaving 12 bases between them. Germline CDR1 MNHEY, CDR2 SVGEGT. CDR3 length equals 14 residues.